The source of this T cell receptor (beta chain) is a study of identical twins. Germline CDR1 reads SGHAT; CDR2 reads FQNNGV. The CDR3 consists of 14 residues. In regard to this clonotype: A junction boundary mismatches the germline segment, possibly from a read error.

From the 5' RACE reads, TCRdb called clonotypes with MiXCR, one entry per CDR3 protein. Here the sample spans 1.5 million or so distinct CDR3 sequences, 32% being singletons. The origin of this receptor is a newborn girl in good health. What was sequenced was cord blood. This rearrangement joins TRBV11-2 to TRBJ2-1, with 8 bases matching TRBD2. The CDR3 loop is CTSSLGTSYNEQFF. Written as DNA, the CDR3 is TGTACCAGCAGCTTAGGGACTAGTTACAATGAGCAGTTCTTC.